The 5 T cell receptor beta chains presented below share a single source sample, sequenced in a study of T cell responses to AZD1222 COVID-19 vaccine. Profiled with immunoSEQ multiplex PCR; TCRdb holds only in-frame clones, not every one. The repertoire holds roughly 120,000 clones, with around 82% as singletons. The material was peripheral blood, obtained on day 0 of AZD1222 vaccination. Receptors were obtained from an adult in good health.

The chain uses TRBV28 and TRBJ1-1; D is unclear. There are 14 residues in the CDR3. Germline V gene data show CDR1 as MDHEN and CDR2 as SYDVKM. V was pared by 6 bases and J by 1 base, with 12 bases between. CDR3 DNA: TGTGCCAGCAGAGGATCAGAATGGAACACTGAAGCTTTCTTT. Translation: CASRGSEWNTEAFF.

The chain links TRBV5-5 to TRBJ2-7; D is unresolved. CDR1 is SGHKS and CDR2 is YYEKEE in the germline V gene (reference sequence). Deletions cut 0 bases from V and 7 bases from J, with 11 bases between. The CDR3 length is 13 residues. The CDR3, as DNA: TGTGCCAGCAGCTTGGCCGCTACCGGGGAGCAGTACTTC. Translated: CASSLAATGEQYF.

This clone has a handful of counts. The CDR3 DNA reads TGTGCCAGCAGCTCCAACCGGGACAGTTCCTACGAGCAGTACTTC. This encodes CASSSNRDSSYEQYF. V and J are TRBV11-2 and TRBJ2-7; TRBD1 aligns across 7 bases. J lost 1 base, V lost 4 bases, and 7 bases had no gene match. Looked up from germline, CDR1 is SGHAT and CDR2 is FQNNGV. The CDR3 is 15 residues long.

The CDR3 sequence: CASRLRLSTDTQYF. CDR3 in DNA: TGTGCCAGCAGATTAAGGTTAAGCACAGATACGCAGTATTTT. The J gene is TRBJ2-3, the V gene TRBV2; D is uncertain. Germline values: CDR1 SNHLY, CDR2 FYNNEI. The CDR3 has 14 residues. V dropped 6 bases and J dropped 0 bases, with 10 bases sitting between them. Combining the CDR3 with reference TRBV2 and TRBJ2-3 gives the whole variable domain EPEVTQTPSHQVTQMGQEVILRCVPISNHLYFYWYRQILGQKVEFLVSFYNNEISEKSEIFDDQFSVERPDGSNFTLKIRSTKLEDSAMYFCASRLRLSTDTQYFGPGTRLTVL.

The count of this clone is one. The chain has TRBV7-9 and TRBJ1-1; TRBD1 matches at 10 bases. The junction had 5 bases not matched to a gene; V was cut back by 5 bases and J by 5 bases. The CDR3 is 14 residues long. Germline CDR1 and CDR2: SEHNR and FQNEAQ (reference sequence). The CDR3 nucleotides read TGTGCCAGCAGCACTGACAGGGGGCATACTGAAGCTTTCTTT. The encoded protein is CASSTDRGHTEAFF.